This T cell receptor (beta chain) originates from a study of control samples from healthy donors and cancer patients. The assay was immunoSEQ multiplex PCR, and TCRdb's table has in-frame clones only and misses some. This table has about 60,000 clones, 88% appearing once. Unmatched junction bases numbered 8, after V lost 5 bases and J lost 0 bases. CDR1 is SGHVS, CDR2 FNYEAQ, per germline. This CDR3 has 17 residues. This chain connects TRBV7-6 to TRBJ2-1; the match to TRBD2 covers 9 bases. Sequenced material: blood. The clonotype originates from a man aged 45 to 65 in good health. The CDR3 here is CASSPWTSVYSYNEQFF. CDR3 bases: TGTGCCAGCAGCCCATGGACTAGCGTCTACTCCTACAATGAGCAGTTCTTC.